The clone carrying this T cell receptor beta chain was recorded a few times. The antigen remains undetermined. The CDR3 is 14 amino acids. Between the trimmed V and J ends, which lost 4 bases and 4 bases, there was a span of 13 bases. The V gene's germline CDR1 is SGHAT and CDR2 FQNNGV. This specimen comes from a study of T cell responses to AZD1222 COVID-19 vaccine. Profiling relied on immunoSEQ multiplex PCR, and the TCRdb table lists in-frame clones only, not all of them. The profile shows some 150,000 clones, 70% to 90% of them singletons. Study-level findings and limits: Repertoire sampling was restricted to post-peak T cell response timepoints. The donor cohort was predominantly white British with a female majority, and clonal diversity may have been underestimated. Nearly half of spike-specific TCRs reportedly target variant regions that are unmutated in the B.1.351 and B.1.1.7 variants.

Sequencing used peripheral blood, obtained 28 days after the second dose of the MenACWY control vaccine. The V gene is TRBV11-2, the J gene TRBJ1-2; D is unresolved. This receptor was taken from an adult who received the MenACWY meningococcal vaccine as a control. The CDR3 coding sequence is TGTGCCAGCAGCTCCGGGCCTCTGGGCTATGGCTACACCTTC. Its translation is CASSSGPLGYGYTF.